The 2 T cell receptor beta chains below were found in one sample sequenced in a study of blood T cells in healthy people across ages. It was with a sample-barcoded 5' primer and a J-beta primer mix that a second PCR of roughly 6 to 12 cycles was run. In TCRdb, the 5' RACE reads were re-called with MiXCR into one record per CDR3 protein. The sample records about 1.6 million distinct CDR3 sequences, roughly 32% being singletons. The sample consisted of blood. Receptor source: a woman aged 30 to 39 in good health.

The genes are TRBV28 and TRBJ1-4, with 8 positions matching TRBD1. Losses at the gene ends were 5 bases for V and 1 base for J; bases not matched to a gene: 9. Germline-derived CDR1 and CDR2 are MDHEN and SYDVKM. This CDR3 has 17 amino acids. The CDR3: CASSPPDRVGTNEKLFF. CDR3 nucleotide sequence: TGTGCCAGCAGTCCCCCGGACAGGGTTGGAACTAATGAAAAACTGTTTTTT.

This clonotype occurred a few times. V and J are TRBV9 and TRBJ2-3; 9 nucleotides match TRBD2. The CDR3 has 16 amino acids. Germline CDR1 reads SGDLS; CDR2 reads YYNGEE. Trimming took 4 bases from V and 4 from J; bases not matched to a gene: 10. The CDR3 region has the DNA TGTGCCAGCAGCAGCTATGCGGGGGGGCCTGCAGATACGCAGTATTTT. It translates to CASSSYAGGPADTQYF. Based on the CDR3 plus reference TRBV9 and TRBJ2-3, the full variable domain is DSGVTQTPKHLITATGQRVTLRCSPRSGDLSVYWYQQSLDQGLQFLIQYYNGEERAKGNILERFSAQQFPDLHSELNLSSLELGDSALYFCASSSYAGGPADTQYFGPGTRLTVL.